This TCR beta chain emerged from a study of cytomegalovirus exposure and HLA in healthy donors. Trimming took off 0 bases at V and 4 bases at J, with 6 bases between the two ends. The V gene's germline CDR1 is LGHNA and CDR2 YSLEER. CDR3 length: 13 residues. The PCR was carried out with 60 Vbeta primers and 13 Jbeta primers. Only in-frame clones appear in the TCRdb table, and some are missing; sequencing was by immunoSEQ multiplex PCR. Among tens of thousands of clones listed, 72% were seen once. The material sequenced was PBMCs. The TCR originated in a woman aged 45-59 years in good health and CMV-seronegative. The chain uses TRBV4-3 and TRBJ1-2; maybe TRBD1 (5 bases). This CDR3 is CASSQDTGYGYTF. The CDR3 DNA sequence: TGCGCCAGCAGCCAAGATACAGGCTATGGCTACACCTTC.